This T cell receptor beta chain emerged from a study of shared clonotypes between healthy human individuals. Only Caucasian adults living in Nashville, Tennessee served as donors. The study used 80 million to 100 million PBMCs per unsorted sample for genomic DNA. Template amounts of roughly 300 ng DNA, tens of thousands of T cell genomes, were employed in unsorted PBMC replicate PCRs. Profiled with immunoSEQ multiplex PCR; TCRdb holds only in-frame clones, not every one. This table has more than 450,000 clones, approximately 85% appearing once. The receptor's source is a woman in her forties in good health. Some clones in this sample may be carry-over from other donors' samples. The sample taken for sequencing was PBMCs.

This CDR3 reads CASSPSDRDNSPLHF. CDR3 DNA sequence: TGCGCCAGCAGCCCGTCGGACAGGGACAATTCACCCCTCCACTTT. The V gene is TRBV5-1, the J gene TRBJ1-6; TRBD1 agrees at 8 bases. Losses at the gene ends were 4 bases for V and 7 bases for J; bases not matched to a gene: 7. The germline V gene has CDR1 SGHRS and CDR2 YFSETQ. The CDR3 runs 15 residues.